The 8 T cell receptor beta chains below come from one sample, sequenced in a study of beta chain features in type 1 diabetes. Study results and caveats: Patients with Type 1 diabetes showed moderately but significantly shorter TCRB CDR3s in all four CD4+ subsets.

Investigators reverse transcribed all isolated RNA, so they sequenced expressed TCRB transcripts. Profiling relied on immunoSEQ multiplex PCR, and the TCRdb table lists in-frame clones only, not all of them. The sample contains approximately 41,000 clones, approximately 70% of which appear only once. Their target antigens are unknown. The sample taken for sequencing was Tregs from blood. Receptors were obtained from a man aged 25 to 40 with type 1 diabetes. Some clones in this sample may be carry-over from other donors' samples.

This clone came up once. V is TRBV7-3 and J is TRBJ1-5; D unresolved. V lost 0 bases, J lost 7 bases, and 7 bases lay in between. Looked up from germline, CDR1 is SGHTA and CDR2 is FQGTGA. This CDR3 has 13 amino acids. CDR3 sequence reads: CASSLTSGQPQHF. In nucleotides, the CDR3 is TGTGCCAGCAGCTTAACGTCGGGGCAGCCCCAGCATTTT.

This clone has only a few counts. The chain couples TRBV7-8 to TRBJ2-3; 12 positions match TRBD2. Germline V gene sequence: CDR1 SGHVS, CDR2 FQNEAQ. With V trimmed by 4 bases and J by 1 base, 0 bases remained unmatched. CDR3 size: 15 residues. The CDR3 region is CASSWTSGGTDTQYF. The CDR3 bases are TGTGCCAGCAGCTGGACTAGCGGGGGCACAGATACGCAGTATTTT.

V is TRBV29-1 and J is TRBJ1-1, with 10 bases that match TRBD1. The germline CDR1 and CDR2 sequences are SQVTM and ANQGSEA. Trimming cost V 7 bases and J 0 bases; bases outside gene matches: 5. The CDR3 is made up of 14 amino acids. The CDR3 is CSGRTGGMNTEAFF. CDR3 sequence (DNA): TGCAGCGGACGGACAGGGGGTATGAACACTGAAGCTTTCTTT.

The chain links TRBV7-2 to TRBJ2-2; 10 nucleotides line up with TRBD1. V shed 2 bases and J 4 bases; nucleotides not matched to a gene: 7. CDR1 is SGHTA and CDR2 is FQGNSA in the germline V gene. The CDR3 is 17 residues long. The CDR3 sequence: CASSLRVGQGVTGELFF. The CDR3 bases are TGTGCCAGCAGCTTACGGGTCGGACAGGGGGTCACCGGGGAGCTGTTTTTT.

V usage is TRBV18 and J usage is TRBJ2-5, with D possibly TRBD1 on 5 matching bases. Germline CDR1 reads KGHSH; CDR2 reads LQKENI. This CDR3 has 14 residues. Trimming stripped 3 bases from V and 3 bases from J, with 11 bases between. The CDR3 here is CASSPLGREETQYF. Here the CDR3 DNA reads TGTGCCAGCTCACCTCTGGGCAGGGAAGAGACCCAGTACTTC.

The chain employs TRBV7-9 and TRBJ1-6, with TRBD1 matching over 9 bases. Germline V gene data show CDR1 as SEHNR and CDR2 as FQNEAQ (reference sequence). With V trimmed by 5 bases and J by 8 bases, 4 bases remained unmatched. CDR3 length equals 14 residues. The CDR3 spells CASSQTGGDSPLHF. In DNA form, the CDR3 reads TGTGCCAGCAGCCAAACAGGGGGCGATTCACCCCTCCACTTT. Complete variable domain (other parts from reference TRBV7-9 and TRBJ1-6): DTGVSQNPRHKITKRGQNVTFRCDPISEHNRLYWYRQTLGQGPEFLTYFQNEAQLEKSRLLSDRFSAERPKGSFSTLEIQRTEQGDSAMYLCASSQTGGDSPLHFGNGTRLTVT.

This clone occurred a few times. V is TRBV21-1 and J is TRBJ1-2; the table names TRBD1, a call not compared with the DNA. TRBV21-1 is tagged as a pseudogene. This CDR3 has 16 residues. The CDR3: CASSPQWDRGQQGYTF. In DNA form, the CDR3 reads TGTGCCAGCAGCCCCCAGTGGGACAGGGGACAACAGGGCTACACCTTC.

The J gene is TRBJ1-5, the V gene TRBV6-6, with TRBD1 matching over 10 bases. J gave up 4 bases and V 0 bases, and 3 bases lay outside the gene matches. This CDR3 region has 16 residues. CDR1 and CDR2 (germline): MNHNY, SVGAGI (reference sequence). The CDR3 reads CASSYSMGQGNQPQHF. The CDR3 DNA is TGTGCCAGCAGTTACTCGATGGGACAGGGGAATCAGCCCCAGCATTTT.